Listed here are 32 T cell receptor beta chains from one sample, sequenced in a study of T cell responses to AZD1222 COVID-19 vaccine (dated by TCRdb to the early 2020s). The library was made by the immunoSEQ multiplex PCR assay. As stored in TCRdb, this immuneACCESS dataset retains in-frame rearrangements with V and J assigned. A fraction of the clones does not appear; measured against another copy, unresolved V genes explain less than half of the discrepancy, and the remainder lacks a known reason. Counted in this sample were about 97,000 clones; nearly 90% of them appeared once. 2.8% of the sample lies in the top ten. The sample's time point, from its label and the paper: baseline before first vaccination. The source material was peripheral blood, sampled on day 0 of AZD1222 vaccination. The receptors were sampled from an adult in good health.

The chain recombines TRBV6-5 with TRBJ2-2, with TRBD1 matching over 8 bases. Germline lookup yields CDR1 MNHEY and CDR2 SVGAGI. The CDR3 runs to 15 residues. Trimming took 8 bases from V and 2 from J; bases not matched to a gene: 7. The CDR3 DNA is TGTGCCAGCCTCAGGGGGCCCGGAAACACCGGGGAGCTGTTTTTT. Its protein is CASLRGPGNTGELFF.

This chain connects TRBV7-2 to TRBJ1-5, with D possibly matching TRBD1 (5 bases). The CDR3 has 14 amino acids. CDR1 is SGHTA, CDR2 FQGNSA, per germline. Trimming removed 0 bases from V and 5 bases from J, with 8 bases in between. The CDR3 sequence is CASSLAGDHQPQHF. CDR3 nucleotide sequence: TGTGCCAGCAGCTTAGCAGGGGACCATCAGCCCCAGCATTTT.

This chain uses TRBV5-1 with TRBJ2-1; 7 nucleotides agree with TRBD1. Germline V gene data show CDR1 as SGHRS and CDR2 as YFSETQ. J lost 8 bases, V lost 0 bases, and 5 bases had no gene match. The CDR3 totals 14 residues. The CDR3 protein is CASSLGTGLDEQFF. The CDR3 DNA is TGCGCCAGCAGCTTGGGGACAGGTCTCGATGAGCAGTTCTTC.

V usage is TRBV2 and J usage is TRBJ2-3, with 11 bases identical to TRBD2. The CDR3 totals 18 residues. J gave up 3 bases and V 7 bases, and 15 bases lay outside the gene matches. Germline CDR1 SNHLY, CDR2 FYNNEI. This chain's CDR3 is CASIQSVAGGPWTDTQYF. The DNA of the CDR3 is TGTGCCAGCATCCAGTCTGTAGCGGGGGGGCCTTGGACAGATACGCAGTATTTT.

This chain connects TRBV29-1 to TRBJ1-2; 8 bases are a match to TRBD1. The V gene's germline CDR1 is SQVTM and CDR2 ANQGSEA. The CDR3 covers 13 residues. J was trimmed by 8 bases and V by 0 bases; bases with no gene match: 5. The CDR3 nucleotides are TGCAGCGTTGAAGAACAGGACAGGGTCGGCTACACCTTC. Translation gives CSVEEQDRVGYTF.

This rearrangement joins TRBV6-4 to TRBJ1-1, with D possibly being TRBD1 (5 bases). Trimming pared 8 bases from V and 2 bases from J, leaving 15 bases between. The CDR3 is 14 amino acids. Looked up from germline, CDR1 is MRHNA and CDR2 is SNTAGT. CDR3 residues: CASSLRGDNTEAFF. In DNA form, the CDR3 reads TGTGCCAGCTCCCTCCGGGGGGACAACACTGAAGCTTTCTTT.

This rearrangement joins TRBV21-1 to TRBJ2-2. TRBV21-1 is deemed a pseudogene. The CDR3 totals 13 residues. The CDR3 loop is CASGPCVTGELFF. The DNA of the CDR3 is TGTGCCAGCGGACCCTGTGTCACCGGGGAGCTGTTTTTT.

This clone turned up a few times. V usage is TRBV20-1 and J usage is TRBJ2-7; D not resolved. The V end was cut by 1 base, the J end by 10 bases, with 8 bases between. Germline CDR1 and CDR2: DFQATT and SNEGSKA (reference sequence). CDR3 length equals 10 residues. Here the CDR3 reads CSARGQSQYF. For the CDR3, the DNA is TGCAGTGCTAGAGGGCAGTCTCAGTACTTC.

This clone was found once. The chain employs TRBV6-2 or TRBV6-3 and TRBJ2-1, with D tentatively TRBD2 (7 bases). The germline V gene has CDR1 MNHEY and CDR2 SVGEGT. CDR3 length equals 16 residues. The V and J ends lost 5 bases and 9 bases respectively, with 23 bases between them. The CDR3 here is CASSPPRGAHRPEQFF. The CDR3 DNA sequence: TGTGCCAGCAGTCCCCCCCGGGGGGCCCACCGACCTGAGCAGTTCTTC.

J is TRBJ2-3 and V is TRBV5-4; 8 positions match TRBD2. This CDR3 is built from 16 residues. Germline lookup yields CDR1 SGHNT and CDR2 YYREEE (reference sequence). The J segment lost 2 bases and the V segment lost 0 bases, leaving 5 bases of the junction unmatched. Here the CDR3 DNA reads TGTGCCAGCAGCTTGGGTGGCGGGGGGTTCACAGATACGCAGTATTTT. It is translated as CASSLGGGGFTDTQYF.

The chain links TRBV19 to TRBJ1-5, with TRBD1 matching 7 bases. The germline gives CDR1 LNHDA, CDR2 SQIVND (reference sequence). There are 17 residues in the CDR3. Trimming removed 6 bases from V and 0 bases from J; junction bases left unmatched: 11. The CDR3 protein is CASRNNRDRYSNQPQHF. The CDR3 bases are TGTGCCAGTAGGAACAACCGGGACAGATATAGCAATCAGCCCCAGCATTTT. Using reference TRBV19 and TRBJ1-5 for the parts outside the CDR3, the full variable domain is DGGITQSPKYLFRKEGQNVTLSCEQNLNHDAMYWYRQDPGQGLRLIYYSQIVNDFQKGDIAEGYSVSREKKESFPLTVTSAQKNPTAFYLCASRNNRDRYSNQPQHFGDGTRLSIL.

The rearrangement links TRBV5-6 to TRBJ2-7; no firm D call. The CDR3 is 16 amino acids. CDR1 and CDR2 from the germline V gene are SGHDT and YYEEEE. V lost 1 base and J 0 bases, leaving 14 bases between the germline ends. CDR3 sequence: CASSLLTEPSSYEQYF. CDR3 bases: TGTGCCAGCAGCTTGCTGACGGAACCTAGCTCCTACGAGCAGTACTTC. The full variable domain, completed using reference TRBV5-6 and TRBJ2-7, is DAGVTQSPTHLIKTRGQQVTLRCSPKSGHDTVSWYQQALGQGPQFIFQYYEEEERQRGNFPDRFSGHQFPNYSSELNVNALLLGDSALYLCASSLLTEPSSYEQYFGPGTRLTVT.

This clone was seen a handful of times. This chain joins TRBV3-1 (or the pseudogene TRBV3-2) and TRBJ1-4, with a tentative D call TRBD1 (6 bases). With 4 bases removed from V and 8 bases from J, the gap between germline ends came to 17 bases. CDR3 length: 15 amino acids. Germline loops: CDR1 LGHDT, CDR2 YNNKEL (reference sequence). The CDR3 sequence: CASSLRVGGAEKLFF. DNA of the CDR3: TGTGCCAGCAGCCTTCGAGTAGGGGGGGCCGAAAAACTGTTTTTT.

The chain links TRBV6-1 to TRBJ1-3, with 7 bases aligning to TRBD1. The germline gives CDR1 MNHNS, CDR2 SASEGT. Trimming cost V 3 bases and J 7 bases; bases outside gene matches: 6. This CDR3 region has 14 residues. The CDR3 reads CASSDRDSRNTIYF. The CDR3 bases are TGTGCCAGCAGTGACCGGGACAGCAGGAACACCATATATTTT.

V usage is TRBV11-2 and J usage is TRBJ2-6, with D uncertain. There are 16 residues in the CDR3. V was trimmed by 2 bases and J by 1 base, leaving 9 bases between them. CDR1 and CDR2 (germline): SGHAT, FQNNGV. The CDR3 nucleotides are TGTGCCAGCAGCTTACCGGTAGGGTCTGGGGCCAACGTCCTGACTTTC. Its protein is CASSLPVGSGANVLTF.

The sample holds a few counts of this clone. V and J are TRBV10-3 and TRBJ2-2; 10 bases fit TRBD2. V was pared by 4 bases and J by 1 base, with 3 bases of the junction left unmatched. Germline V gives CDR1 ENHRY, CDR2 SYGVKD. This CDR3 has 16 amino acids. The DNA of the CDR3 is TGTGCCATCAGTGGGACTAGCGGAGTGAACACCGGGGAGCTGTTTTTT. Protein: CAISGTSGVNTGELFF.

The CDR3: CASSSQGGAVNEQFF. In DNA, the CDR3 is TGTGCCAGCAGCTCCCAGGGAGGGGCGGTCAATGAGCAGTTCTTC. The chain joins TRBV7-2 to TRBJ2-1; 7 positions agree with TRBD2. Germline trimming cut 4 bases from V and 6 bases from J; bases unmatched to any gene: 9. The germline V gene encodes CDR1 SGHTA and CDR2 FQGNSA. The CDR3 runs to 15 residues.

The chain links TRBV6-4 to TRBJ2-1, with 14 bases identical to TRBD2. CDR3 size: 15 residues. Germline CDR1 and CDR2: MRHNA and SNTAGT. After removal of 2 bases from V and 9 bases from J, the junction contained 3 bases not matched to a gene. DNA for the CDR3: TGTGCCAGCAGTGACAAGACTAGCGGGGGGGCTGAGCAGTTCTTC. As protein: CASSDKTSGGAEQFF.

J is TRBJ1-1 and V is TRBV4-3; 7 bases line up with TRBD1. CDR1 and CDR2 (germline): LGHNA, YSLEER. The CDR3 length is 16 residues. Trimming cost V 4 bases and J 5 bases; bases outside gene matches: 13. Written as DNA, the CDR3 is TGCGCCAGCAGCCGTGGACAGGACAACCCGGGGACTGAAGCTTTCTTT. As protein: CASSRGQDNPGTEAFF.

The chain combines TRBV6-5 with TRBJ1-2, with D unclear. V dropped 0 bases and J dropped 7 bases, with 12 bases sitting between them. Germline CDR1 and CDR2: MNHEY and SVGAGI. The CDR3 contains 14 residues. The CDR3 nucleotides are TGTGCCAGCAGTTACTCGAGGGAAGGAGGTGGCTACACCTTC. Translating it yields CASSYSREGGGYTF.

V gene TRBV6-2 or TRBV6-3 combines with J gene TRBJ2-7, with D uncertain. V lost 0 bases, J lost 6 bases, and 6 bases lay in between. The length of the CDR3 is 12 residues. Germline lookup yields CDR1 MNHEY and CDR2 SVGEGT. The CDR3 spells CASSYSGTEQYF. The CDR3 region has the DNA TGTGCCAGCAGTTACTCGGGCACCGAGCAGTACTTC.

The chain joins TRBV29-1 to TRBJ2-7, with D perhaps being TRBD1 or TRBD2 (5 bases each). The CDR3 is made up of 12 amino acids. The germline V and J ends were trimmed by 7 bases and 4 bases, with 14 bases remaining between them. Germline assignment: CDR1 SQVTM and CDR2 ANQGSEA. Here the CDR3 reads CSASGAAYEQYF. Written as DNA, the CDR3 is TGCAGCGCCTCCGGGGCGGCATACGAGCAGTACTTC.

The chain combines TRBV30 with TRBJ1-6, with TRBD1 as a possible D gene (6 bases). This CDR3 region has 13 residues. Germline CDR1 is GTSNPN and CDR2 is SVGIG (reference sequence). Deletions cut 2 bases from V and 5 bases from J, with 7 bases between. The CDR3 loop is CAWSNRDNSPLHF. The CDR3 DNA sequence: TGTGCCTGGAGTAACAGGGATAATTCACCCCTCCACTTT.

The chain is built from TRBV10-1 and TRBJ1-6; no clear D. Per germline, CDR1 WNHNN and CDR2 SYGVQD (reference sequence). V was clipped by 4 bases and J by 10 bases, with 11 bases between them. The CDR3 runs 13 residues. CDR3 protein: CASSGGSGSPLHF. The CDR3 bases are TGCGCCAGCAGTGGGGGATCTGGCTCACCCCTCCACTTT.

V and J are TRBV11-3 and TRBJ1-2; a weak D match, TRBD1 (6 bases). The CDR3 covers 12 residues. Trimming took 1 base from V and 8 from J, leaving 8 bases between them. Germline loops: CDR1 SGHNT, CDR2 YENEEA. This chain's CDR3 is CASSLVGQGYTF. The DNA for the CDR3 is TGTGCCAGCAGCTTAGTGGGACAAGGCTACACCTTC.

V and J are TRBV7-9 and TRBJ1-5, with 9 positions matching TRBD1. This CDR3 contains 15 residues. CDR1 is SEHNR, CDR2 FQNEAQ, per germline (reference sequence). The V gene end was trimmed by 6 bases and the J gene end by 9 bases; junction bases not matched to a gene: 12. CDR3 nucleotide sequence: TGTGCCAGCAGTTCCCCGGGACAGGGATCCGGGCCCCAGCATTTT. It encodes CASSSPGQGSGPQHF.

The CDR3 sequence: CAWSRMMGGTEAFF. The CDR3 bases are TGTGCCTGGAGTAGGATGATGGGGGGCACTGAAGCTTTCTTT. This chain uses TRBV30 with TRBJ1-1, with D perhaps matching TRBD1 (5 bases). This CDR3 comprises 14 residues. CDR1 and CDR2 from the germline V gene are GTSNPN and SVGIG (reference sequence). Trimming cost V 2 bases and J 4 bases, with 14 bases left between them. The whole variable domain, filled in from reference TRBV30 and TRBJ1-1, reads SQTIHQWPATLVQPVGSPLSLECTVEGTSNPNLYWYRQAAGRGLQLLFYSVGIGQISSEVPQNLSASRPQDRQFILSSKKLLLSDSGFYLCAWSRMMGGTEAFFGQGTRLTVV.

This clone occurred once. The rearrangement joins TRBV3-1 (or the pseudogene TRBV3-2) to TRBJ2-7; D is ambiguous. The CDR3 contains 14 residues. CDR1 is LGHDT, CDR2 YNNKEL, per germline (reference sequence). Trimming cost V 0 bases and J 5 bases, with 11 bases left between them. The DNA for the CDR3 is TGTGCCAGCAGCCAAGACCCCCTACGCCACGAGCAGTACTTC. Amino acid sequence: CASSQDPLRHEQYF.

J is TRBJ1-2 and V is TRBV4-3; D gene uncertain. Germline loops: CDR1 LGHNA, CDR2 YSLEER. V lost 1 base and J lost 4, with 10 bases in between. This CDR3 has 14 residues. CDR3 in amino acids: CASSQVLDGYGYTF. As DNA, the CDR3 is TGCGCCAGCAGCCAAGTCCTGGATGGCTATGGCTACACCTTC.

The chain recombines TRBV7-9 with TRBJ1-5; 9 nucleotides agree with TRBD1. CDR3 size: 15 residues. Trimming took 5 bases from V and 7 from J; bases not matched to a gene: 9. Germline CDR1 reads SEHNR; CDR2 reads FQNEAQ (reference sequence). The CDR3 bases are TGTGCCAGCAGCCGGACAGGGGAAAACAGACAGCCCCAGCATTTT. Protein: CASSRTGENRQPQHF.

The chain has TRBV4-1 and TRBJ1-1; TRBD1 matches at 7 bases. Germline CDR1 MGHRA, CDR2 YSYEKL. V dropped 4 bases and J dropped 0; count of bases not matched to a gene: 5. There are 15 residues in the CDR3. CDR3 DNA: TGCGCCAGCAGCCCGGGACAGCACATGAACACTGAAGCTTTCTTT. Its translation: CASSPGQHMNTEAFF.

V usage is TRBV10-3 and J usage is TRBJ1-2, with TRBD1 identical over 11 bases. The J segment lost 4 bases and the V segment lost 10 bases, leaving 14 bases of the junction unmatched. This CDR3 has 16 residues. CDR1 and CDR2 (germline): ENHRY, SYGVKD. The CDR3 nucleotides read TGTGCCACCTCCGGTGGACAGGGGGCTTTGGTCTATGGCTACACCTTC. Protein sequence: CATSGGQGALVYGYTF.